This T cell receptor (beta chain) emerged from a study of early T cells in non-severe SARS-CoV-2 infection. The CDR3 contains 14 residues. The germline V gene encodes CDR1 SGHVS and CDR2 FQNEAQ. As to this clonotype: A read error may account for a junction end that differs from germline.

A single record per CDR3 protein comes from TCRdb applying MiXCR to the 5' RACE reads. This table holds tens of thousands of distinct CDR3 sequences, over 4.5% found once. Material for sequencing was whole blood. The origin of this receptor is an adult who was a healthcare worker with PCR-confirmed SARS-CoV-2 infection or an uninfected control (not recorded which). The chain has TRBV7-8 and TRBJ2-7, with D unresolved. The CDR3 DNA follows: TGTGCCAGCAGCCTAGGACCGACGGCCTACGAACAGTACTTC. Its translation: CASSLGPTAYEQYF.